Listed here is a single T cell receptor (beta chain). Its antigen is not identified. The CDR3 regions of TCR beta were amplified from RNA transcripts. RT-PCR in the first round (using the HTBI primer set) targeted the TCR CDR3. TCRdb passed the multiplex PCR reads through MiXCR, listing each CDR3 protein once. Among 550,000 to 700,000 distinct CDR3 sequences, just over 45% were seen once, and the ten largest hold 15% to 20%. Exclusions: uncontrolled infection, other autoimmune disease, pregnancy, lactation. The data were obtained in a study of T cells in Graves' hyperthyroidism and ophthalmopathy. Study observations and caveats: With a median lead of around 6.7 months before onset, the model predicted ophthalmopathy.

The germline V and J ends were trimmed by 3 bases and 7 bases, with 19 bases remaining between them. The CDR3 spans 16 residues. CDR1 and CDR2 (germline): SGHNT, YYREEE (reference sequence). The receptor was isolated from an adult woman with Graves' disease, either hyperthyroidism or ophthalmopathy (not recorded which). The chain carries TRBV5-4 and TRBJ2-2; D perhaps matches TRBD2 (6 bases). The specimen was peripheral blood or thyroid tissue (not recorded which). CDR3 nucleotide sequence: TGTGCCAGCAGCTCGACTAGTTCTCGGGGGAACGGGGAGCTGTTTTTT. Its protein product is CASSSTSSRGNGELFF.